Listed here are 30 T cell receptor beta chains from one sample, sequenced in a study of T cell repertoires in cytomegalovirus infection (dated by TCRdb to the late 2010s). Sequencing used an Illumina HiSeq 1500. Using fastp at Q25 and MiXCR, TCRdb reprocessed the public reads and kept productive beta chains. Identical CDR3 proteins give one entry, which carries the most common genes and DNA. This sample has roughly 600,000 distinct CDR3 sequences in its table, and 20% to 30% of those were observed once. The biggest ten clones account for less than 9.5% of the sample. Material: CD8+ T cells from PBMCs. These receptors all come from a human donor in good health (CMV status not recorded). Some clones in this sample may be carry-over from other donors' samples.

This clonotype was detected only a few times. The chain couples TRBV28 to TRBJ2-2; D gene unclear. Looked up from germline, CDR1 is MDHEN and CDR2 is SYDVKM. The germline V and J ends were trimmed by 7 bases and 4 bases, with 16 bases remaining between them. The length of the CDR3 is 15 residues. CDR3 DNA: TGTGCCAGCACTCACAGAGGCGGCGGCACCGGGGAGCTGTTTTTT. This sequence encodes CASTHRGGGTGELFF.

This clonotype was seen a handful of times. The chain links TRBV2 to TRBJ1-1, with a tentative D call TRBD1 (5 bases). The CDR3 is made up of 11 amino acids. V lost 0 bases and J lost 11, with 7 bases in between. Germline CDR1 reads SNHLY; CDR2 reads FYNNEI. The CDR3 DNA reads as TGTGCCAGCAGTGAAGCCAGGGAGGCTTTCTTT. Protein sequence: CASSEAREAFF.

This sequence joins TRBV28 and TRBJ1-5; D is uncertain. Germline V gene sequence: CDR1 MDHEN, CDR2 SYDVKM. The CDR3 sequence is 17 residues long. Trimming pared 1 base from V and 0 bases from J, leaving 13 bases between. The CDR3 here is CASSLFPPRNSNQPQHF. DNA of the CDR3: TGTGCCAGCAGTTTATTTCCCCCAAGGAATAGCAATCAGCCCCAGCATTTT.

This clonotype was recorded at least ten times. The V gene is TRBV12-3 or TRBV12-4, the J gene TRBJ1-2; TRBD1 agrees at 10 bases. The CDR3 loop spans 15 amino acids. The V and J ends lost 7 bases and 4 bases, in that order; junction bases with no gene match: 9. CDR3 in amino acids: CASTLRGTGVYGYTF. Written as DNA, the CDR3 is TGTGCCAGCACCCTCCGGGGGACAGGGGTCTATGGCTACACCTTC.

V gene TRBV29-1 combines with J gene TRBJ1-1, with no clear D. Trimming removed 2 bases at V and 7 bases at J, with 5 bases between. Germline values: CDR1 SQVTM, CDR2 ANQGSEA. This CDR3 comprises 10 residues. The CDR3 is CSVELYEAFF. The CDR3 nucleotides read TGCAGCGTTGAATTGTATGAAGCTTTCTTT.

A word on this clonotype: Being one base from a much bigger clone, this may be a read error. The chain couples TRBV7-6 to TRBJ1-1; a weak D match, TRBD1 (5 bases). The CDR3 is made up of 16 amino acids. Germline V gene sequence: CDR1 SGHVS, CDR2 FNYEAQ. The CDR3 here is CASSLVEAGQGTKAFF. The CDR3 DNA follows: TGTGCCAGCAGCTTAGTCGAGGCAGGGCAAGGCACTAAAGCTTTCTTT.

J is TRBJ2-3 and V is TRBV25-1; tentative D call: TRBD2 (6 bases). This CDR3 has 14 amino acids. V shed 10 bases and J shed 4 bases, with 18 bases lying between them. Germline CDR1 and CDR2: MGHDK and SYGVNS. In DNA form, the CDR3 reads TGTGCCACCTGTGGGCTAGCGAGCGCAGATACGCAGTATTTT. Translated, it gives CATCGLASADTQYF.

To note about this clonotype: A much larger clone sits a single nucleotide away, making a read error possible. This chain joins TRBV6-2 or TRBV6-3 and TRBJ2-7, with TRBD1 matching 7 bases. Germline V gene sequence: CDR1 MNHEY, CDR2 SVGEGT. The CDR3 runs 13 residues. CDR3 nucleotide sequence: TGTGCCAACAGTTACGGGGACAGCTACGAGCAGTACGTC. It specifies CANSYGDSYEQYV.

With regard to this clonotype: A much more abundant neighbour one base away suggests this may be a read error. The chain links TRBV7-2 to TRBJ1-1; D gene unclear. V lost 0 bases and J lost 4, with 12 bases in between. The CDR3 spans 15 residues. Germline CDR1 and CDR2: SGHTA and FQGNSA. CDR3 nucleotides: TGTGCCAGCAGCTTAGCCGGGGAGATGAGCACTGAAGCTTTCTTT. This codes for CASSLAGEMSTEAFF. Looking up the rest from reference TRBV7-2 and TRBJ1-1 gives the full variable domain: GAGVSQSPSNKVTEKGKDVELRCDPISGHTALYWYRQSLGQGLEFLIYFQGNSAPDKSGLPSDRFSAERTGGSVSTLTIQRTQQEDSAVYLCASSLAGEMSTEAFFGQGTRLTVV.

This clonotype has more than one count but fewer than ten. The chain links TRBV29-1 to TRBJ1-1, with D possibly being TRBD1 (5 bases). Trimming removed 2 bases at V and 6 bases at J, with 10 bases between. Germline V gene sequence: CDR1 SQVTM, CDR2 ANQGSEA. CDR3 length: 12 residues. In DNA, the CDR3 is TGCAGCGTTGAAAGGTGGGACGCTGAAGCTTTCTTT. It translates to CSVERWDAEAFF.

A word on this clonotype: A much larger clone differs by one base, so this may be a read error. The chain's CDR3 is CTSTRTSGGAETQYF. The CDR3 bases are TGTACCAGCACCCGGACTAGCGGGGGGGCAGAGACCCAGTACTTC. The J gene is TRBJ2-5, the V gene TRBV7-2; TRBD2 matches at 15 bases. This CDR3 spans 15 amino acids. V shed 7 bases, J shed 4 bases, and the junction held 4 bases outside the gene matches. Germline V gene data show CDR1 as SGHTA and CDR2 as FQGNSA.

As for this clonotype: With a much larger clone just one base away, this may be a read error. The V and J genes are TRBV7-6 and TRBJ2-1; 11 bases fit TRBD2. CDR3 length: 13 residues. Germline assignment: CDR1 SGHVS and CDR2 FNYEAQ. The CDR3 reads CASSHTSGGVVIF. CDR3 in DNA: TGTGCCAGCAGCCATACTAGCGGGGGTGTTGTGATCTTC.

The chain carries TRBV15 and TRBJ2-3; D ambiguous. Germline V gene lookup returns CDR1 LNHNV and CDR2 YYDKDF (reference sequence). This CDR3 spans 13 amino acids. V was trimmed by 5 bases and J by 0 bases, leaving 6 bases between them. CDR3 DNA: TGTGCCACCAGCGGAAAAAGCACAGATACGCAGTATTTT. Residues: CATSGKSTDTQYF. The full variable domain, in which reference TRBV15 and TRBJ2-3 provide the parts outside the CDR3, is DAMVIQNPRYQVTQFGKPVTLSCSQTLNHNVMYWYQQKSSQAPKLLFHYYDKDFNNEADTPDNFQSRRPNTSFCFLDIRSPGLGDTAMYLCATSGKSTDTQYFGPGTRLTVL.

The CDR3 nucleotides read TGTGCCAGCAGCCTAGACTCCCTTGAGCAGTTCTTC. Translated: CASSLDSLEQFF. This chain links TRBV7-9 with TRBJ2-1; D not certain. Trimming shortened V by 5 bases and J by 9 bases, and 11 bases separated the two germline ends. Germline-derived CDR1 and CDR2 are SEHNR and FQNEAQ (reference sequence). The length of the CDR3 is 12 residues.

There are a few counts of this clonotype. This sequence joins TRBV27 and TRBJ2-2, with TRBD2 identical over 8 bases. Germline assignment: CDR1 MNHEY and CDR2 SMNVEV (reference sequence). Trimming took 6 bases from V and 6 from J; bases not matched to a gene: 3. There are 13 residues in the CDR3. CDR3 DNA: TGTGCCAGCAGGGGACTAGGCTCCGGGGAGCTGTTTTTT. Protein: CASRGLGSGELFF.

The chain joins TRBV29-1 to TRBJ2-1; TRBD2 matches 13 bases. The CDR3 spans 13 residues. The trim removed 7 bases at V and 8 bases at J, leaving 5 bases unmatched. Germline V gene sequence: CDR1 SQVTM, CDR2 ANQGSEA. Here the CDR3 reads CSAGTSGVHEQFF. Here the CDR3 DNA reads TGCAGCGCCGGGACTAGCGGGGTCCATGAGCAGTTCTTC.

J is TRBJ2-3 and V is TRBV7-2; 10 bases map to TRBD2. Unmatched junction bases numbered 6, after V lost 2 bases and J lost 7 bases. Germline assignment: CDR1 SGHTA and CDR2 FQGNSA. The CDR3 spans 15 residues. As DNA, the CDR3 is TGTGCCAGCAGCTTACCAGCGGGGGGGCCCCATACGCAGTATTTT. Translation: CASSLPAGGPHTQYF.

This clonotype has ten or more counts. The CDR3 region is CASSLGGGWEAFF. The CDR3 DNA sequence: TGTGCCAGCAGCTTAGGGGGCGGATGGGAAGCTTTCTTT. The chain uses TRBV7-9 and TRBJ1-1, with D maybe TRBD1 (5 bases). V was clipped by 1 base and J by 8 bases, with 11 bases between them. This CDR3 has 13 amino acids. Looked up from germline, CDR1 is SEHNR and CDR2 is FQNEAQ (reference sequence).

CDR3 in DNA: TGCAGTGCCCGCGGGACAGGCAAAAACATTCAGTACTTC. As protein: CSARGTGKNIQYF. The chain recombines TRBV20-1 with TRBJ2-4; 8 bases are a match to TRBD1. Germline V CDR1 and CDR2: DFQATT, SNEGSKA (reference sequence). Trimming cost V 6 bases and J 3 bases; bases outside gene matches: 4. The CDR3 length is 13 residues.

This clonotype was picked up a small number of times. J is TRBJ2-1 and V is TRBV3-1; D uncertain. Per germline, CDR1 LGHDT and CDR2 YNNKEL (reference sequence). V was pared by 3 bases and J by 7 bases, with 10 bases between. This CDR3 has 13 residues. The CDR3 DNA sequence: TGTGCCAGCAGCCACGGAACCCGAAATGAGCAGTTCTTC. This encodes CASSHGTRNEQFF.

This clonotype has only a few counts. The CDR3 DNA sequence: TGTGCCAGCAGTATCCGGGACACTTACTATGGCTACACCTTC. Its protein is CASSIRDTYYGYTF. The rearrangement links TRBV6-2 or TRBV6-3 to TRBJ1-2; D possibly corresponds to TRBD1 (6 bases). V was clipped by 5 bases and J by 3 bases, with 13 bases between them. Germline V gives CDR1 MNHEY, CDR2 SVGEGT. This CDR3 comprises 14 residues.

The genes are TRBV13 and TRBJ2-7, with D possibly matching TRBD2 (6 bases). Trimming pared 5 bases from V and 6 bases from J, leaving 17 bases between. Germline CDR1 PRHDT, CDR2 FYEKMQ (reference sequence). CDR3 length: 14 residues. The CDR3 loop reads CASSPQTRSGEQYV. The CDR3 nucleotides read TGTGCCAGCAGCCCTCAGACTAGATCGGGCGAGCAGTACGTC.

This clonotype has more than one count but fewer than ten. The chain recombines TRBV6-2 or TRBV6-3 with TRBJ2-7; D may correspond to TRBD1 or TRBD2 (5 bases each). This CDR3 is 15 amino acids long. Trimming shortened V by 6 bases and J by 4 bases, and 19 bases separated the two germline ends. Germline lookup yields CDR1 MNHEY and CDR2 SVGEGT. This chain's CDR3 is CASSLRQGEMYEQYF. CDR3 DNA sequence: TGTGCCAGCAGCTTACGGCAGGGAGAAATGTACGAGCAGTACTTC.

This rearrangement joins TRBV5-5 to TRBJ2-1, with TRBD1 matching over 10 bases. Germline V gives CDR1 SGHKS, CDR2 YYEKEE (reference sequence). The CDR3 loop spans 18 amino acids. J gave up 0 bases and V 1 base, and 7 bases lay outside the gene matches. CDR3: CASSLRDRGSLSYNEQFF. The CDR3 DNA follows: TGTGCCAGCAGCTTGAGGGACAGGGGTTCCCTCTCCTACAATGAGCAGTTCTTC.

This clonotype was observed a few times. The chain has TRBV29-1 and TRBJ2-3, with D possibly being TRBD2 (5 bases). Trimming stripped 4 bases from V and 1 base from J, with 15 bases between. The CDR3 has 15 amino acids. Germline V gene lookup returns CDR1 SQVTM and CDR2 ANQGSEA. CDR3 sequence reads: CSVVPLRDRTDTQYF. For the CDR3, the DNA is TGCAGCGTTGTCCCCTTGAGGGATCGCACAGATACGCAGTATTTT.

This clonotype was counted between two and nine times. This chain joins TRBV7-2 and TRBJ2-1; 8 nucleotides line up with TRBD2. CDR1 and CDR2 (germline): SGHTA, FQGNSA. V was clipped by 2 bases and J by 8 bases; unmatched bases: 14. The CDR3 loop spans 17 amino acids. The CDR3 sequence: CASSLLLGGAYDHEQFF. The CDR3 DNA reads TGTGCCAGCAGCTTATTACTCGGGGGGGCGTATGACCATGAGCAGTTCTTC.

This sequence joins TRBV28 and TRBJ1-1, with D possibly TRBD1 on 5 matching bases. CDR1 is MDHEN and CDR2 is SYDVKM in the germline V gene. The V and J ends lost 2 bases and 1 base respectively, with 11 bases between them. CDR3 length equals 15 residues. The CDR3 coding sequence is TGTGCCAGCAGTTTAAGGTCTGGGGGGAACACTGAAGCTTTCTTT. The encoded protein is CASSLRSGGNTEAFF.

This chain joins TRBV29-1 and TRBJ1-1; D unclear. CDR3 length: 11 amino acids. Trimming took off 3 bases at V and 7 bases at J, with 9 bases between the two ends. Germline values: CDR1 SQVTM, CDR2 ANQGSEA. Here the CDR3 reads CSVDFDGEAFF. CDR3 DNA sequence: TGCAGCGTTGATTTTGACGGTGAAGCTTTCTTT.

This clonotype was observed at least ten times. The CDR3 sequence is CASTLGGGGTDTQYF. The CDR3 DNA follows: TGTGCCAGCACCCTAGGAGGGGGGGGCACAGATACGCAGTATTTT. The gene calls are TRBV12-3 or TRBV12-4 and TRBJ2-3; TRBD2 might be the D (7 bases). The germline V and J ends were trimmed by 7 bases and 1 base, with 15 bases remaining between them. CDR3 size: 15 residues.

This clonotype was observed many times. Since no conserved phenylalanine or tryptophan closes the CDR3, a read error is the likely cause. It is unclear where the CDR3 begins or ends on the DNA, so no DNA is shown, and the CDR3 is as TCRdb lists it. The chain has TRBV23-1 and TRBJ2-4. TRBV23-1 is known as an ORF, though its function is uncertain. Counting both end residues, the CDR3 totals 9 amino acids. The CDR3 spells CASENHRTL.